A single sample is the source of the 15 T cell receptor beta chains below, sequenced in a study of CD8 T cells in ankylosing spondylitis (dated by TCRdb to about 2017). The receptor library was made with 5' RACE. Data came from an Illumina HiSeq 2500. The public reads were reanalyzed by TCRdb: fastp trimming at Q25, MiXCR alignment, in-frame beta chains only. Every CDR3 protein is listed once, alongside the most common genes and DNA of its rows. This sample holds more than 150,000 distinct CDR3 sequences; 18% were observed only once. Around 4.5% of the sample belongs to the ten largest clones. The specimen was blood, either unsorted or a sorted T cell fraction (not recorded which). These receptors came from a male donor aged 10-30 years with ankylosing spondylitis or in good health (not recorded which). Donor details come from another sample of the same person, matched by shared clones.

This clonotype showed up many times. The rearrangement links TRBV15 to TRBJ2-1; D may be TRBD1 (5 bases). The V gene's germline CDR1 is LNHNV and CDR2 YYDKDF (reference sequence). Trimming shortened V by 0 bases and J by 9 bases, and 12 bases separated the two germline ends. The CDR3 spans 14 residues. The CDR3 reads CATSRDRGKSEQFF. In nucleotides, the CDR3 is TGTGCCACCAGCAGAGATAGGGGAAAAAGTGAGCAGTTCTTC.

This clonotype was seen only a few times. A much larger clone lies a single base off, so this may be a read error. The V call is TRBV6-2 or TRBV6-3, the J call TRBJ2-3; D not resolved. The ends were cut back, 6 bases at V and 0 bases at J, with 10 bases in the middle. The CDR3 is 14 residues long. CDR1 and CDR2 (germline): MNHEY, SVGEGT. CDR3 coding DNA: TGTGCCAGCAGGAGCCCGGACAGCACAGATACGCAGTATTTT. Protein sequence: CASRSPDSTDTQYF.

This clonotype was found many times. The V gene is TRBV5-1, the J gene TRBJ2-1; 15 nucleotides line up with TRBD2. Trimming removed 4 bases from V and 6 bases from J; junction bases left unmatched: 2. The germline V gene encodes CDR1 SGHRS and CDR2 YFSETQ. The CDR3 extends over 15 amino acids. The CDR3 nucleotides are TGCGCCAGCAGCACGGGACTAGCGGGAGGCAATGAGCAGTTCTTC. It yields the protein CASSTGLAGGNEQFF.

The chain links TRBV29-1 to TRBJ1-1; D may be TRBD1 (5 bases). With 6 bases removed from V and 5 bases from J, the gap between germline ends came to 10 bases. The CDR3 is 11 amino acids. Germline V lookup: CDR1 SQVTM, CDR2 ANQGSEA. In DNA form, the CDR3 reads TGCAGCGTGGGGACCGGGACTGAAGCTTTCTTT. Protein sequence: CSVGTGTEAFF.

This clonotype was recorded at least ten times. The chain recombines TRBV3-1 with TRBJ2-2, with 10 nucleotides matching TRBD2. CDR1 is LGHDT, CDR2 YNNKEL, per germline (reference sequence). V gave up 1 base and J gave up 0 bases; unmatched junction bases: 2. This CDR3 has 17 amino acids. DNA for the CDR3: TGTGCCAGCAGCCAAGTACTAGCGGGAACGAACACCGGGGAGCTGTTTTTT. It encodes CASSQVLAGTNTGELFF.

CDR3 loop: CSAGLAGNYEQYF. CDR3 nucleotides: TGCAGTGCCGGACTAGCGGGAAACTACGAGCAGTACTTC. The chain carries TRBV20-1 and TRBJ2-7; 12 bases align to TRBD2. V lost 6 bases to trimming and J lost 3 bases; unmatched junction nucleotides: 3. The CDR3 consists of 13 residues. In germline, CDR1 is DFQATT, CDR2 SNEGSKA (reference sequence).

This clonotype came up many times. The genes are TRBV2 and TRBJ2-1; D call uncertain. Germline V gives CDR1 SNHLY, CDR2 FYNNEI. The CDR3 extends over 18 amino acids. Trimming removed 1 base at V and 0 bases at J, with 16 bases between. CDR3 sequence reads: CASSEGALAPASYNEQFF. The CDR3 nucleotides read TGTGCCAGCAGTGAAGGGGCCCTGGCTCCGGCCTCCTACAATGAGCAGTTCTTC. The full variable domain, in which reference TRBV2 and TRBJ2-1 provide the parts outside the CDR3, is EPEVTQTPSHQVTQMGQEVILRCVPISNHLYFYWYRQILGQKVEFLVSFYNNEISEKSEIFDDQFSVERPDGSNFTLKIRSTKLEDSAMYFCASSEGALAPASYNEQFFGPGTRLTVL.

This clonotype has ten or more counts. The chain links TRBV6-5 to TRBJ2-3, with D perhaps TRBD1 or TRBD2 (6 bases each). The CDR3 covers 15 residues. The germline V and J ends were trimmed by 1 base and 2 bases, with 10 bases remaining between them. Germline V gene lookup returns CDR1 MNHEY and CDR2 SVGAGI. The CDR3: CASSYWRGDTDTQYF. In nucleotides, the CDR3 is TGTGCCAGCAGTTACTGGAGGGGGGACACAGATACGCAGTATTTT.

In this sample, this clonotype turned up many times. The chain employs TRBV28 and TRBJ2-5, with a weak D call TRBD2 (5 bases). Between the trimmed V and J ends, which lost 5 bases and 7 bases, there was a span of 11 bases. CDR3 size: 12 residues. The germline CDR1 and CDR2 sequences are MDHEN and SYDVKM. This CDR3 is CASSGELATQYF. CDR3 DNA sequence: TGTGCCAGCAGTGGGGAGCTGGCGACCCAGTACTTC.

This clonotype appeared many times. CDR3: CASSSRTGPNTGELFF. The CDR3 bases are TGTGCCAGCAGCTCCCGGACAGGGCCGAACACCGGGGAGCTGTTTTTT. This chain connects TRBV7-6 to TRBJ2-2; 8 bases are a match to TRBD1. The CDR3 is 16 residues long. V lost 4 bases, J lost 0 bases, and 4 bases stayed unmatched. Per germline, CDR1 SGHVS and CDR2 FNYEAQ.

This clonotype was seen many times. The chain employs TRBV4-1 and TRBJ2-1, with D maybe TRBD1 (6 bases). Germline-derived CDR1 and CDR2 are MGHRA and YSYEKL. The CDR3 is made up of 15 amino acids. The V end was cut by 4 bases, the J end by 4 bases, with 14 bases between. The CDR3 sequence: CASSPDPRGYNEQFF. CDR3 sequence (DNA): TGCGCCAGCAGCCCGGACCCGAGGGGGTACAATGAGCAGTTCTTC.

The chain employs TRBV5-6 and TRBJ2-2; 7 nucleotides line up with TRBD1. CDR3 size: 15 residues. Germline assignment: CDR1 SGHDT and CDR2 YYEEEE. J was trimmed by 1 base and V by 2 bases; bases with no gene match: 2. This CDR3 reads CASSFGQVNTGELFF. CDR3 sequence (DNA): TGTGCCAGCAGCTTCGGACAGGTGAACACCGGGGAGCTGTTTTTT.

This clonotype was picked up many times. The rearrangement joins TRBV7-9 to TRBJ1-1; a possible D gene is TRBD1 (5 bases). In germline, CDR1 is SEHNR, CDR2 FQNEAQ (reference sequence). The CDR3 runs to 12 residues. Trimming took 5 bases from V and 5 from J, leaving 9 bases between them. The CDR3 reads CASSRRGTEAFF. The DNA of the CDR3 is TGTGCCAGCAGCAGGAGGGGAACTGAAGCTTTCTTT.

This clonotype showed up just a few times. The chain links TRBV6-2 or TRBV6-3 to TRBJ2-7, with a weak D call TRBD2 (5 bases). The germline gives CDR1 MNHEY, CDR2 SVGEGT. V shed 2 bases and J shed 7 bases, with 24 bases lying between them. The CDR3 sequence is 17 residues long. The CDR3 spells CASSYISEVGAPGEQYF. In nucleotides, the CDR3 is TGTGCCAGCAGTTACATCAGTGAGGTGGGAGCGCCGGGAGAGCAGTACTTC.

The chain is built from TRBV7-2 and TRBJ2-7; 7 nucleotides agree with TRBD1. Germline loops: CDR1 SGHTA, CDR2 FQGNSA. V dropped 2 bases and J dropped 7; count of bases not matched to a gene: 11. The CDR3 runs 15 residues. CDR3 in amino acids: CASSLWVGGGWEQYF. CDR3 nucleotide sequence: TGTGCCAGCAGCTTATGGGTAGGGGGCGGATGGGAGCAGTACTTC.